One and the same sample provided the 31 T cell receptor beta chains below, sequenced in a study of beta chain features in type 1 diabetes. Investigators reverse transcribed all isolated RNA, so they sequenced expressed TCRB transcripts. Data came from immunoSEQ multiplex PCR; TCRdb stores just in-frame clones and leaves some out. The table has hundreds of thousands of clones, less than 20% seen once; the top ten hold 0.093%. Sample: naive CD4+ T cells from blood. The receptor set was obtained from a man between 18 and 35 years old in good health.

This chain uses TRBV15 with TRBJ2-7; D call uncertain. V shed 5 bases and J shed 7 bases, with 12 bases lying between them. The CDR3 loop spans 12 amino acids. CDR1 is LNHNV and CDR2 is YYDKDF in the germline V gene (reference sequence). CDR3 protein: CATSALLGEQYF. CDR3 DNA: TGTGCCACCAGCGCCCTCCTCGGTGAGCAGTACTTC.

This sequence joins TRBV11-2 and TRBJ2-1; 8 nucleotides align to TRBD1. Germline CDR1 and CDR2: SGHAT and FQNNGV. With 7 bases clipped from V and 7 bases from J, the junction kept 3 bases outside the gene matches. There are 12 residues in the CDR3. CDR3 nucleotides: TGTGCCAGCACCGGGACAGGAAATGAGCAGTTCTTC. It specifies CASTGTGNEQFF.

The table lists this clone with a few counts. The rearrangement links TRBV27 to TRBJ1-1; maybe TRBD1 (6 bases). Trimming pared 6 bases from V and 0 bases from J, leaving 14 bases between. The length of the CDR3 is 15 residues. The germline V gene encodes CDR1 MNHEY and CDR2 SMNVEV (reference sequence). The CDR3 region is CASSLDRIMNTEAFF. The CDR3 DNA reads TGTGCCAGCAGCCTCGACAGGATCATGAACACTGAAGCTTTCTTT.

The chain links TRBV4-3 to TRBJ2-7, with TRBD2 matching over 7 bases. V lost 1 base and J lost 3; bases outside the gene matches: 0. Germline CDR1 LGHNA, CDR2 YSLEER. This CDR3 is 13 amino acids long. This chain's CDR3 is CASSQGTSYEQYF. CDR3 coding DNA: TGCGCCAGCAGCCAAGGGACTAGCTACGAGCAGTACTTC.

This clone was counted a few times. CDR3 sequence (DNA): TGTGCCAGCAGCTTAGGAGGACAGGTACCGCTCCTAGCCAAAAACATTCAGTACTTC. Protein product: CASSLGGQVPLLAKNIQYF. J is TRBJ2-4 and V is TRBV7-2; 7 bases map to TRBD1. Germline V gives CDR1 SGHTA, CDR2 FQGNSA. The CDR3 covers 19 residues. Trimming at V came to 1 base and at J to 0 bases, leaving 12 bases not matched to a gene.

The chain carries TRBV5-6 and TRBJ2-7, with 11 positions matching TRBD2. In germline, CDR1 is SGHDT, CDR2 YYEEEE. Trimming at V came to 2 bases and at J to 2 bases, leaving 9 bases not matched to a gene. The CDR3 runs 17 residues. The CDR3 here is CASSFLTSGIGTYEQYF. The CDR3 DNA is TGTGCCAGCAGCTTTCTGACTAGCGGGATCGGCACCTACGAGCAGTACTTC.

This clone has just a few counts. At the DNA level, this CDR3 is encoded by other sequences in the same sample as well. CDR3 in amino acids: CASSPPGANYGYTF. CDR3 nucleotides: TGTGCCAGCTCACCACCCGGGGCTAACTATGGCTACACCTTC. The chain has TRBV18 and TRBJ1-2; no clear D. The V gene lost 0 bases and the J gene lost 0 bases, with 5 bases spanning the gap. Germline V gene sequence: CDR1 KGHSH, CDR2 LQKENI. The CDR3 sequence is 14 residues long.

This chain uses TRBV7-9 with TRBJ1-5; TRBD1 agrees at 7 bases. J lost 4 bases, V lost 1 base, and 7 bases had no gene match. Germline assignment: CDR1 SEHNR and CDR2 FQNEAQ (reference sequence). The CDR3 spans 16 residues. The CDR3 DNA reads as TGTGCCAGCAGCTTAGATGGCAGGGGGACTAATCAGCCCCAGCATTTT. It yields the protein CASSLDGRGTNQPQHF.

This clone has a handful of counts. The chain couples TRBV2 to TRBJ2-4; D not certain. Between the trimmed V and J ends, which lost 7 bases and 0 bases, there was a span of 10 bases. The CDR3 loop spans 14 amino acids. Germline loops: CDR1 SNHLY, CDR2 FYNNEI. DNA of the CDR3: TGTGCCAGCACCCGCTCCTTAGCCAAAAACATTCAGTACTTC. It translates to CASTRSLAKNIQYF.

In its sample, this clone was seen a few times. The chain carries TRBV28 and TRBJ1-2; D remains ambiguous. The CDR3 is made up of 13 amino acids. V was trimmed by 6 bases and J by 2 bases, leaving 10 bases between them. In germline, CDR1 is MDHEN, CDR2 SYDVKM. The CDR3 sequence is CASRPISNYGYTF. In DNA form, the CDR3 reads TGTGCCAGCAGGCCTATCAGCAACTATGGCTACACCTTC.

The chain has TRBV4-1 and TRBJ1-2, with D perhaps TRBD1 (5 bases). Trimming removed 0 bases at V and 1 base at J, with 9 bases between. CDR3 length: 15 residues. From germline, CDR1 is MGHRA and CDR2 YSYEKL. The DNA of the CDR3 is TGCGCCAGCAGCCAAGATCGGGGGTTTAACTATGGCTACACCTTC. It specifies CASSQDRGFNYGYTF.

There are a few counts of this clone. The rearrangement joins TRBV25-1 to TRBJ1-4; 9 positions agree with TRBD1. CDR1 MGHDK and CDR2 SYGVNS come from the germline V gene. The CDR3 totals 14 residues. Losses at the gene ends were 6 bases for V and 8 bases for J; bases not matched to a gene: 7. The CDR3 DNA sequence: TGTGCCAGCAGCGGTACAGGGGGCGTAGAAAAACTGTTTTTT. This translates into CASSGTGGVEKLFF. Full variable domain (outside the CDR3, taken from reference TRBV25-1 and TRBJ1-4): EADIYQTPRYLVIGTGKKITLECSQTMGHDKMYWYQQDPGMELHLIHYSYGVNSTEKGDLSSESTVSRIRTEHFPLTLESARPSHTSQYLCASSGTGGVEKLFFGSGTQLSVL.

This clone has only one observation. The CDR3 here is CASSQGSYKNIQYF. CDR3 bases: TGTGCCAGCAGCCAAGGATCATACAAAAACATTCAGTACTTC. The gene calls are TRBV4-2 and TRBJ2-4; D is ambiguous. CDR3 size: 14 residues. Germline loops: CDR1 LGHNA, CDR2 YNFKEQ. V lost 1 base and J lost 3, with 7 bases in between.

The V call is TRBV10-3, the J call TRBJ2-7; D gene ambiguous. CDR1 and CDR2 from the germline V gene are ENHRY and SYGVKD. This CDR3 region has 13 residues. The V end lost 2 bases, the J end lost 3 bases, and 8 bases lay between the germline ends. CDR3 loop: CAISERTLYEQYF. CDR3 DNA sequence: TGTGCCATCAGTGAGCGAACCCTCTACGAGCAGTACTTC.

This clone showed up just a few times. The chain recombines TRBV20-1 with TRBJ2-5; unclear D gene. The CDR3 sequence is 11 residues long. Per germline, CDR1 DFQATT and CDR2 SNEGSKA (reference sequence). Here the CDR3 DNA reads TGCCTCTTACTGTACCAAGAGACCCAGTACTTC. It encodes CLLLYQETQYF.

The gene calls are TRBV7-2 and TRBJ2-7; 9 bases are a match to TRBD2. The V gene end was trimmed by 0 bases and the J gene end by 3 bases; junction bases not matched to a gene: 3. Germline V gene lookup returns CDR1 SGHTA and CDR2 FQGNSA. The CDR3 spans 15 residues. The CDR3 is CASSLALAGDYEQYF. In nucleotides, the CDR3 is TGTGCCAGCAGCTTAGCACTAGCGGGCGACTACGAGCAGTACTTC. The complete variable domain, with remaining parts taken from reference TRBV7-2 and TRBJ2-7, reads GAGVSQSPSNKVTEKGKDVELRCDPISGHTALYWYRQSLGQGLEFLIYFQGNSAPDKSGLPSDRFSAERTGGSVSTLTIQRTQQEDSAVYLCASSLALAGDYEQYFGPGTRLTVT.

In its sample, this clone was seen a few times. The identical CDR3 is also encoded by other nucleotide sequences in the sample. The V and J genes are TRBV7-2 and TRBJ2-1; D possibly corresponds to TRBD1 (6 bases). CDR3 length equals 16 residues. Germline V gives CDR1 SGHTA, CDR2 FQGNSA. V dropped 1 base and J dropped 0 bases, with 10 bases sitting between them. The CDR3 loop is CASSLGGTNSYNEQFF. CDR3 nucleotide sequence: TGTGCCAGCAGCTTAGGAGGGACAAACTCCTACAATGAGCAGTTCTTC.

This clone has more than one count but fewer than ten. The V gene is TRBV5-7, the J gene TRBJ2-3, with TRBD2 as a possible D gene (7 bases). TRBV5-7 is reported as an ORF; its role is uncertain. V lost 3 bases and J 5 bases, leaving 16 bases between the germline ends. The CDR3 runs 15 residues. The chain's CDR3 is CASSSRGALKDTQYF. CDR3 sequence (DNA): TGTGCCAGCAGCTCTCGGGGGGCGCTTAAAGATACGCAGTATTTT.

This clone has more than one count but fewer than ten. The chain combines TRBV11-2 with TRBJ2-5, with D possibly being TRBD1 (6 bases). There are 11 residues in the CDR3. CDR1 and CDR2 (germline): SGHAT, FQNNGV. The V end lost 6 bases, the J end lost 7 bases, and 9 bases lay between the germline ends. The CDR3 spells CASRAGATQYF. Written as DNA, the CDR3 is TGTGCCAGCAGGGCAGGGGCGACCCAGTACTTC. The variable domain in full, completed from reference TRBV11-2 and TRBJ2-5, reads EAGVAQSPRYKIIEKRQSVAFWCNPISGHATLYWYQQILGQGPKLLIQFQNNGVVDDSQLPKDRFSAERLKGVDSTLKIQPAKLEDSAVYLCASRAGATQYFGPGTRLLVL.

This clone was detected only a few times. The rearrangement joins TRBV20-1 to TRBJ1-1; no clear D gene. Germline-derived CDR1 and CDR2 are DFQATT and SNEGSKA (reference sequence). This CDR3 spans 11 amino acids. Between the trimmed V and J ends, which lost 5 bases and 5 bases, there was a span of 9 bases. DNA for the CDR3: TGCAGTGCTTACTCTCAGACTGAAGCTTTCTTT. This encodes CSAYSQTEAFF.

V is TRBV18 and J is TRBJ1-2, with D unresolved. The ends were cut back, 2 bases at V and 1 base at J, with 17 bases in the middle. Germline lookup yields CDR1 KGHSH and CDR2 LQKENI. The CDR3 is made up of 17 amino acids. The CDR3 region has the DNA TGTGCCAGCTCACCAAATCGGGCAGGTGAACTTAACTATGGCTACACCTTC. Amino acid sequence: CASSPNRAGELNYGYTF.

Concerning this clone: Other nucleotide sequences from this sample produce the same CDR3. CDR3 protein: CASSLSSGANVLTF. CDR3 bases: TGCGCCAGCAGCTTGAGCTCTGGGGCCAACGTCCTGACTTTC. The chain couples TRBV5-1 to TRBJ2-6; no definite D call. This CDR3 contains 14 residues. Trimming took 1 base from V and 0 from J, leaving 2 bases between them. Germline CDR1 SGHRS, CDR2 YFSETQ.

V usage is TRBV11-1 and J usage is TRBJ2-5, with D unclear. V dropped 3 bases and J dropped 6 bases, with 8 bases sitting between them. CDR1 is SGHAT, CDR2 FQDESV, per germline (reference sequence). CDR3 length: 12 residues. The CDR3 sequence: CASSFGRKTQYF. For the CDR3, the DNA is TGTGCCAGCAGCTTTGGAAGGAAGACCCAGTACTTC.

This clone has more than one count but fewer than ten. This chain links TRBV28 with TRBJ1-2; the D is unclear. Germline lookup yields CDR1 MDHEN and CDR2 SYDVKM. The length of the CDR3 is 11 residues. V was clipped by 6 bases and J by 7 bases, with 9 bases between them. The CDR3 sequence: CASSYVGGYTF. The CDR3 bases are TGTGCCAGCAGCTACGTTGGTGGCTACACCTTC.

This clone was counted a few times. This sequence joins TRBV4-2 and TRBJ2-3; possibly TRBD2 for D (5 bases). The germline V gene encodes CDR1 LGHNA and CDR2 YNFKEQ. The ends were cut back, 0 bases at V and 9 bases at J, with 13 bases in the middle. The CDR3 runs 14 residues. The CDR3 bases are TGTGCCAGCAGCCAAGATATACCCGGAGGCACGCAGTATTTT. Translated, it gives CASSQDIPGGTQYF.

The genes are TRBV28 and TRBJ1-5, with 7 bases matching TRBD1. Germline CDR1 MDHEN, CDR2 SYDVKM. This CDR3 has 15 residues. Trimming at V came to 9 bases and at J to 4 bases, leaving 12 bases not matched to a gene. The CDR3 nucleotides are TGTGCCAGTTGTGAGAACAGGGGTCGGAATCAGCCCCAGCATTTT. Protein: CASCENRGRNQPQHF.

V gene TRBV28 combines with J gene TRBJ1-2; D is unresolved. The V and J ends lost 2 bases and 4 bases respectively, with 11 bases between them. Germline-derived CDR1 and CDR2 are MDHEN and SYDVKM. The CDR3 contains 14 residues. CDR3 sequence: CASSLRIGGYGYTF. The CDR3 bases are TGTGCCAGCAGTTTAAGGATCGGAGGCTATGGCTACACCTTC.

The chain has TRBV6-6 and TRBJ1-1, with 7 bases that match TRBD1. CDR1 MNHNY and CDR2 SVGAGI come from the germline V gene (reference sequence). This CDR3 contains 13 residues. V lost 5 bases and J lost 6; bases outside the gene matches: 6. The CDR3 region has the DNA TGTGCCAGCAGTCACAATACAGGGGCTGAAGCTTTCTTT. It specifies CASSHNTGAEAFF.

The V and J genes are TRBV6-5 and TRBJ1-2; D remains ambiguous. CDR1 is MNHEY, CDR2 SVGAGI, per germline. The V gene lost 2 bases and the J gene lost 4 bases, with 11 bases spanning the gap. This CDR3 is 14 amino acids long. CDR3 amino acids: CASSYIGNAYGYTF. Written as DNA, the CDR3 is TGTGCCAGCAGTTACATTGGGAATGCCTATGGCTACACCTTC.

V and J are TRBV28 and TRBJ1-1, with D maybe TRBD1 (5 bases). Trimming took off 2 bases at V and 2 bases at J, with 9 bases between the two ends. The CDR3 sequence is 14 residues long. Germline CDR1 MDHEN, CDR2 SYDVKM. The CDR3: CASSLGGLNTEAFF. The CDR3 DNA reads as TGTGCCAGCAGTTTAGGGGGACTCAACACTGAAGCTTTCTTT.

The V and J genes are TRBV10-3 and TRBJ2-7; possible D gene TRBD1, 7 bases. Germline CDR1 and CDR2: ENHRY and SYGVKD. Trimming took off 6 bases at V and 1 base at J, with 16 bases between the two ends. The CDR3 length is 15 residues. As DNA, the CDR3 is TGTGCCATCAGGGGAGGAGGGGGCCTATCCTACGAGCAGTACTTC. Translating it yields CAIRGGGGLSYEQYF.